This is a list of T cell receptor beta chains from one sample in a study of neurological immune-mediated disorders. TCRdb reprocessed the 5' RACE reads with MiXCR, giving one entry per CDR3 protein. The sample shows 50,000 to 65,000 distinct CDR3 sequences, around 5.2% of them seen only once. Sequenced material: PBMCs. The receptors stem from a woman in her fifties or sixties with multiple sclerosis. Both conserved end residues are part of each CDR3. A D gene is named only where the DNA matches it firmly. Size values are once, few and many counts, or a class for expanded clones, and some rows have none.

TRBV28,NA,many,TRBJ1-5,CASSLEDVWGKLMNQPQHF,TGTGCCAGCAGTTTAGAGGACGTCTGGGGGAAGCTGATGAATCAGCCCCAGCATTTT
TRBV15,NA,NA,TRBJ2-1,CATSRGRDNEQFF,TGTGCCACCAGCAGGGGCCGGGACAATGAGCAGTTCTTC
TRBV5-5,TRBD1,many,TRBJ2-5,CASSFGDRLETQYF,TGTGCCAGCAGCTTCGGGGACAGGCTGGAGACCCAGTACTTC
TRBV7-2,NA,NA,TRBJ1-2,CASSLARFAGSYGYTF,TGTGCCAGCAGCTTAGCGCGGTTTGCAGGGAGCTATGGCTACACCTTC
TRBV5-5,TRBD2,many,TRBJ2-3,CASSSRTSGVSTDTQYF,TGTGCCAGCAGCTCAAGGACTAGCGGGGTGAGCACAGATACGCAGTATTTT
TRBV5-1,NA,many,TRBJ1-2,CASTPSLGIYGYTF,TGCGCCAGCACACCGTCATTGGGGATCTATGGCTACACCTTC
TRBV28,NA,few,TRBJ1-1,CASSRESYTEAFF,TGTGCCAGCAGTCGGGAAAGCTACACTGAAGCTTTCTTT
TRBV12-3/TRBV12-4,NA,many,TRBJ2-5,CASSFGGETQYF,TGTGCCAGCAGTTTCGGGGGAGAGACCCAGTACTTC
TRBV7-3,NA,many,TRBJ1-1,CASSSGVGFEAFF,TGTGCCAGCAGCTCAGGGGTCGGGTTCGAAGCTTTCTTT
TRBV4-2,NA,NA,TRBJ2-2,CASSQDHTNTGELFF,TGTGCCAGCAGCCAAGATCACACGAACACCGGGGAGCTGTTTTTT
TRBV5-5,NA,many,TRBJ2-5,CASSFTGQGETQYF,TGTGCCAGCAGCTTCACAGGGCAGGGGGAGACCCAGTACTTC
TRBV20-1,NA,many,TRBJ1-5,CSARHPYSNQPQHF,TGCAGTGCTAGACACCCTTATAGCAATCAGCCCCAGCATTTT
TRBV20-1,TRBD2,many,TRBJ2-1,CSAPRLATNNEQFF,TGCAGTGCTCCGAGACTAGCGACCAACAATGAGCAGTTCTTC
TRBV6-4,TRBD2,many,TRBJ2-3,CASSDSGGATDTQYF,TGTGCCAGCAGTGACTCCGGGGGGGCCACAGATACGCAGTATTTT
TRBV10-3,TRBD2,many,TRBJ2-5,CAIGTSSQETQYF,TGTGCCATCGGGACTAGCAGCCAAGAGACCCAGTACTTC
TRBV29-1,NA,many,TRBJ2-1,CSVEGGTTNNEQFF,TGCAGCGTTGAAGGCGGGACCACAAACAATGAGCAGTTCTTC